This TCR beta chain was profiled in a study of blood T cell repertoires in COVID-19. About the research overall: The samples span acute and convalescent COVID-19 from the United States, Italy and Spain. The cDNA or gDNA used as material had been derived from T cells, B-cell-depleted T cells, or PBMCs.

Under the authors' procedure: Reference gene primer amplification gave estimated nucleated cell counts. Method: immunoSEQ multiplex PCR; TCRdb's copy keeps in-frame clones and lacks some. That table is the source of V, J and clone size, and D and trimming were worked out from the DNA. This table holds some 30,000 clones, over 75% found once. This CDR3 contains 13 residues. The V gene's germline CDR1 is GTSNPN and CDR2 SVGIG (reference sequence). The chain couples TRBV30 to TRBJ1-2; 10 positions agree with TRBD1. The sequencing sample was made of peripheral blood. The TCR sequence derives from a woman between 55 and 75 years old with active COVID-19. The CDR3 nucleotides read TGTGCGTGGGACAGGGGACTTAACTATGGCTACACCTTC. This encodes CAWDRGLNYGYTF.